These 30 T cell receptor beta chains were all obtained from the same sample, sequenced in a study of cytomegalovirus exposure and HLA in healthy donors listed by TCRdb under 2017. Libraries were prepared through the immunoSEQ multiplex PCR assay. The multiplex PCR relied on a mix of 60 forward primers for TCR Vbeta segments and 13 reverse primers for TCR Jbeta segments. Sourced from immuneACCESS, this table was stored by TCRdb with only in-frame sequences that have V and J called. A share of the clones is absent; for the studies checked, an unresolved V gene accounts for under half, and the remainder has no known explanation. The sample table on file contains 140,000 or so clones. The ten largest account for approximately 0.88% of the sample. The sample consisted of PBMCs. The receptor source for this set is a male donor in good health and CMV-seronegative.

The chain couples TRBV14 to TRBJ1-1; perhaps TRBD1 as D (5 bases). Deletions cut 1 base from V and 4 bases from J, with 10 bases between. The CDR3 has 14 residues. CDR1 is SGHDN and CDR2 is FVKESK in the germline V gene. CDR3 loop: CASSQGPRGTEAFF. The CDR3 DNA reads as TGTGCCAGCAGCCAAGGTCCAAGGGGCACTGAAGCTTTCTTT.

This chain joins TRBV7-8 and TRBJ1-5; D unclear. The CDR3 totals 15 residues. In germline, CDR1 is SGHVS, CDR2 FQNEAQ. Trimming removed 3 bases from V and 4 bases from J, with 13 bases in between. The CDR3 spells CASSFVGSGNQPQHF. For the CDR3, the DNA is TGTGCCAGCAGCTTCGTAGGGTCGGGGAATCAGCCCCAGCATTTT.

The gene calls are TRBV5-1 and TRBJ2-7, with TRBD2 matching over 8 bases. J was trimmed by 5 bases and V by 7 bases; bases with no gene match: 5. Germline V gene sequence: CDR1 SGHRS, CDR2 YFSETQ. The CDR3 totals 12 residues. CDR3 DNA sequence: TGCGCCAGCGGCCGGGGGGGGAACGAGCAGTACTTC. Its protein product is CASGRGGNEQYF.

This sequence joins TRBV30 and TRBJ1-5; 8 nucleotides line up with TRBD1. Germline V lookup: CDR1 GTSNPN, CDR2 SVGIG (reference sequence). The J segment lost 3 bases and the V segment lost 4 bases, leaving 2 bases of the junction unmatched. This CDR3 contains 13 residues. The CDR3 loop is CAWNRGFNQPQHF. DNA for the CDR3: TGTGCCTGGAACAGGGGGTTCAATCAGCCCCAGCATTTT.

This rearrangement joins TRBV27 to TRBJ1-1; D unresolved. The V gene's germline CDR1 is MNHEY and CDR2 SMNVEV (reference sequence). Trimming took off 10 bases at V and 1 base at J, with 16 bases between the two ends. The length of the CDR3 is 14 residues. Here the CDR3 DNA reads TGTGCCACCTATAGAAGAGGAGGGAACACTGAAGCTTTCTTT. This gives the protein CATYRRGGNTEAFF.

This chain connects TRBV5-1 to TRBJ1-5; D is unresolved. Trimming removed 0 bases from V and 0 bases from J, with 10 bases in between. The CDR3 is made up of 16 amino acids. Germline CDR1 SGHRS, CDR2 YFSETQ. The CDR3 nucleotides read TGCGCCAGCAGCTTGGGTGCAGGTGATAGCAATCAGCCCCAGCATTTT. Its protein product is CASSLGAGDSNQPQHF. Filled out from reference TRBV5-1 and TRBJ1-5, the complete variable domain reads KAGVTQTPRYLIKTRGQQVTLSCSPISGHRSVSWYQQTPGQGLQFLFEYFSETQRNKGNFPGRFSGRQFSNSRSEMNVSTLELGDSALYLCASSLGAGDSNQPQHFGDGTRLSIL.

The chain joins TRBV7-9 to TRBJ2-2; D possibly corresponds to TRBD2 (6 bases). Looked up from germline, CDR1 is SEHNR and CDR2 is FQNEAQ (reference sequence). The CDR3 consists of 15 residues. V was trimmed by 4 bases and J by 5 bases, leaving 14 bases between them. DNA for the CDR3: TGTGCCAGCAGCTCCCGGGGGACGGCGACCGGGGAGCTGTTTTTT. Its translation is CASSSRGTATGELFF.

The chain combines TRBV27 with TRBJ2-7; TRBD1 aligns across 10 bases. Trimming took 5 bases from V and 4 from J; bases not matched to a gene: 17. Per germline, CDR1 MNHEY and CDR2 SMNVEV (reference sequence). The CDR3 has 18 residues. CDR3 nucleotide sequence: TGTGCCAGCAGTCTAACGTGGGACAGGGGTATTGTTGCGTACGAGCAGTACTTC. This codes for CASSLTWDRGIVAYEQYF.

The chain employs TRBV19 and TRBJ2-1; 10 bases fit TRBD2. There are 16 residues in the CDR3. In germline, CDR1 is LNHDA, CDR2 SQIVND (reference sequence). The ends lost 6 bases at V and 7 bases at J; junction bases unmatched: 12. Here the CDR3 DNA reads TGTGCCAGTAGCTTGTCCCCTAGCGGGGGTCAAAATGAGCAGTTCTTC. Encoded protein: CASSLSPSGGQNEQFF.

The chain combines TRBV4-2 with TRBJ2-3, with D possibly matching TRBD1 (6 bases). V was cut by 0 bases and J by 3 bases, with 13 bases left in between. This CDR3 is built from 16 residues. The V gene's germline CDR1 is LGHNA and CDR2 YNFKEQ. The CDR3 sequence is CASSQERGSGTDTQYF. As DNA, the CDR3 is TGTGCCAGCAGCCAAGAAAGGGGGTCGGGTACAGATACGCAGTATTTT.

The chain combines TRBV19 with TRBJ1-5; the D gene is possibly TRBD1 (5 bases). V gave up 7 bases and J gave up 2 bases, with 9 bases separating them. This CDR3 is built from 13 residues. Germline loops: CDR1 LNHDA, CDR2 SQIVND (reference sequence). For the CDR3, the DNA is TGTGCCAGTACCGGGGGAGGCAATCAGCCCCAGCATTTT. The encoded protein is CASTGGGNQPQHF.

The gene calls are TRBV7-8 and TRBJ2-6, with D tentatively TRBD2 (5 bases). There are 16 residues in the CDR3. The germline V gene encodes CDR1 SGHVS and CDR2 FQNEAQ. Trimming took 5 bases from V and 0 from J, leaving 11 bases between them. The CDR3 loop is CASSPRRDSGANVLTF. The CDR3 nucleotides read TGTGCCAGCAGCCCCCGACGGGACTCTGGGGCCAACGTCCTGACTTTC. Full variable domain (outside the CDR3, taken from reference TRBV7-8 and TRBJ2-6): GAGVSQSPRYKVAKRGQDVALRCDPISGHVSLFWYQQALGQGPEFLTYFQNEAQLDKSGLPSDRFFAERPEGSVSTLKIQRTQQEDSAVYLCASSPRRDSGANVLTFGAGSRLTVL.

Comment on this clone: A read error may produce the germline difference seen at one junction end. The genes are TRBV5-1 and TRBJ2-2; possible D gene TRBD2, 6 bases. The germline gives CDR1 SGHRS, CDR2 YFSETQ. The CDR3 spans 16 residues. The chain's CDR3 is CASSLVVAVNTGKLFF. The CDR3 DNA is TGCGCCAGCAGCTTGGTTGTAGCGGTGAACACCGGGAAGCTGTTTTTT.

The rearrangement links TRBV29-1 to TRBJ2-7; D might be TRBD1 (6 bases). CDR1 and CDR2 from the germline V gene are SQVTM and ANQGSEA. V was trimmed by 0 bases and J by 4 bases, leaving 10 bases between them. This CDR3 has 13 residues. CDR3 sequence reads: CSVEDPDSYEQYF. The DNA of the CDR3 is TGCAGCGTTGAAGATCCGGACAGTTACGAGCAGTACTTC.

This rearrangement joins TRBV9 to TRBJ1-1; the match to TRBD1 covers 9 bases. Germline lookup yields CDR1 SGDLS and CDR2 YYNGEE. The length of the CDR3 is 16 residues. J was trimmed by 5 bases and V by 3 bases; bases with no gene match: 11. In DNA, the CDR3 is TGTGCCAGCAGCGGCAAGCGGGGGACAGGGAGTACTGAAGCTTTCTTT. The encoded protein is CASSGKRGTGSTEAFF.

The chain has TRBV11-3 and TRBJ2-1, with D perhaps matching TRBD1 (5 bases). V was clipped by 4 bases and J by 0 bases, with 13 bases between them. The CDR3 is 16 residues long. Per the germline V gene, CDR1 is SGHNT and CDR2 is YENEEA. The DNA of the CDR3 is TGTGCCAGCAGCTCCCAGGGTGGGGTCTCCTACAATGAGCAGTTCTTC. Translating gives CASSSQGGVSYNEQFF.

V usage is TRBV9 and J usage is TRBJ1-2; 9 bases align to TRBD1. Germline V lookup: CDR1 SGDLS, CDR2 YYNGEE. This CDR3 is built from 13 residues. J gave up 7 bases and V 5 bases, and 6 bases lay outside the gene matches. CDR3 bases: TGTGCCAGCAGGCCGGACAGGGGAGGTGGCTACACCTTC. It codes for CASRPDRGGGYTF.

The chain employs TRBV25-1 and TRBJ2-7; D might be TRBD1 (6 bases). Germline CDR1 is MGHDK and CDR2 is SYGVNS. With 1 base removed from V and 4 bases from J, the gap between germline ends came to 20 bases. The CDR3 loop spans 17 amino acids. The DNA of the CDR3 is TGTGCCAGCAGTGAATCCCGGGACATCTGGTCATCTTACGAGCAGTACTTC. Translated, it gives CASSESRDIWSSYEQYF.

This chain uses TRBV27 with TRBJ1-2; 9 bases map to TRBD1. Germline loops: CDR1 MNHEY, CDR2 SMNVEV (reference sequence). CDR3 length equals 16 residues. V lost 5 bases, J lost 5 bases, and 12 bases stayed unmatched. CDR3 sequence: CASSIAPGQGLYGYTF. CDR3 nucleotides: TGTGCCAGCAGTATTGCTCCGGGACAGGGTTTATATGGCTACACCTTC.

The rearrangement uses TRBV7-8 and TRBJ1-6; D gene unclear. Trimming stripped 4 bases from V and 8 bases from J, with 18 bases between. The CDR3 consists of 16 residues. Germline lookup yields CDR1 SGHVS and CDR2 FQNEAQ. CDR3: CASSSSPLLSYSPLHF. The CDR3 DNA is TGTGCCAGCAGCTCTAGCCCCTTGCTCTCCTATTCACCCCTCCACTTT. Complete variable domain (other parts from reference TRBV7-8 and TRBJ1-6): GAGVSQSPRYKVAKRGQDVALRCDPISGHVSLFWYQQALGQGPEFLTYFQNEAQLDKSGLPSDRFFAERPEGSVSTLKIQRTQQEDSAVYLCASSSSPLLSYSPLHFGNGTRLTVT.

V is TRBV30 and J is TRBJ2-5, with D perhaps TRBD2 (7 bases). This CDR3 is 14 amino acids long. The V and J ends lost 4 bases and 1 base respectively, with 13 bases between them. Germline CDR1 GTSNPN, CDR2 SVGIG (reference sequence). The CDR3 sequence is CAWTKGGSQETQYF. CDR3 sequence (DNA): TGTGCCTGGACCAAGGGGGGGTCCCAAGAGACCCAGTACTTC.

The V gene is TRBV10-3, the J gene TRBJ2-5; 9 bases are a match to TRBD2. Looked up from germline, CDR1 is ENHRY and CDR2 is SYGVKD. V lost 7 bases, J lost 3 bases, and 6 bases stayed unmatched. CDR3 length equals 14 residues. CDR3 residues: CAIKGSSGKETQYF. Written as DNA, the CDR3 is TGTGCCATCAAAGGGTCTAGCGGGAAAGAGACCCAGTACTTC.

The chain recombines TRBV4-2 with TRBJ1-1; 8 nucleotides line up with TRBD1. The V gene end was trimmed by 3 bases and the J gene end by 6 bases; junction bases not matched to a gene: 12. Germline CDR1 and CDR2: LGHNA and YNFKEQ. The CDR3 sequence is 16 residues long. CDR3 DNA sequence: TGTGCCAGCAGCCATTCCCAGGGGGCCTCGGGGTCTGAAGCTTTCTTT. The encoded protein is CASSHSQGASGSEAFF.

The chain joins TRBV5-8 to TRBJ1-5; D unclear. Germline CDR1 reads SGHTS; CDR2 reads YDEGEE. Trimming removed 4 bases from V and 1 base from J, with 15 bases in between. The CDR3 has 16 amino acids. The CDR3 loop reads CASSGRSLPSNQPQHF. The CDR3 DNA reads as TGTGCCAGCAGCGGCCGCAGTCTCCCCAGCAATCAGCCCCAGCATTTT.

The genes are TRBV5-6 and TRBJ2-2; D possibly corresponds to TRBD1 (5 bases). The CDR3 has 15 residues. Looked up from germline, CDR1 is SGHDT and CDR2 is YYEEEE. The V end lost 4 bases, the J end lost 6 bases, and 16 bases lay between the germline ends. The CDR3: CASSVQKGMAGELFF. CDR3 coding DNA: TGTGCCAGCAGCGTCCAGAAGGGGATGGCCGGGGAGCTGTTTTTT.

For this clone: The germline gene is not matched at one end of the junction; a read error may be the cause. The chain carries TRBV6-5 and TRBJ2-5; a weak D match, TRBD1 (6 bases). The germline V gene encodes CDR1 MNHEY and CDR2 SVGAGI. This CDR3 is built from 12 residues. The CDR3 loop is CASSTNREIQYF. The CDR3 nucleotides read TGTGCCAGCTCCACTAACAGGGAGATCCAGTACTTC.

The V and J genes are TRBV14 and TRBJ2-7; 7 positions match TRBD1. The V segment lost 0 bases and the J segment 4 bases; nucleotides outside the gene matches: 6. This CDR3 has 15 residues. Germline-derived CDR1 and CDR2 are SGHDN and FVKESK. CDR3 amino acids: CASSQEWAGGYEQYF. In DNA, the CDR3 is TGTGCCAGCAGCCAAGAGTGGGCAGGGGGTTACGAGCAGTACTTC.

The rearrangement uses TRBV18 and TRBJ1-1, with D uncertain. The V gene lost 6 bases and the J gene lost 6 bases, with 17 bases spanning the gap. This CDR3 contains 14 residues. Germline V CDR1 and CDR2: KGHSH, LQKENI. The DNA of the CDR3 is TGTGCCAGCTCCCTTAAACCGCAGGTGTCTGAAGCTTTCTTT. It yields the protein CASSLKPQVSEAFF.

This chain uses TRBV7-8 with TRBJ2-1; TRBD2 matches 10 bases. Per the germline V gene, CDR1 is SGHVS and CDR2 is FQNEAQ. The CDR3 loop spans 16 amino acids. The trim removed 5 bases at V and 10 bases at J, leaving 14 bases unmatched. The DNA of the CDR3 is TGTGCCAGCAGCCCCCGTTCTAGCGGGAGAATAGAAGAGCAGTTCTTC. Amino acid sequence: CASSPRSSGRIEEQFF.

V usage is TRBV5-1 and J usage is TRBJ2-7; possibly TRBD2 for D (6 bases). The V gene lost 0 bases and the J gene lost 6 bases, with 16 bases spanning the gap. The CDR3 is 15 amino acids. Looked up from germline, CDR1 is SGHRS and CDR2 is YFSETQ. The CDR3 nucleotides are TGCGCCAGCAGCTTGGCCCGGTGGGGGGTCGGCGAGCAGTACTTC. Translation: CASSLARWGVGEQYF.